These 23 T cell receptor beta chains originate from one sample sequenced in a study of blood T cell repertoires in COVID-19. Sequencing used immunoSEQ multiplex PCR; TCRdb keeps in-frame clones, though not all of them. Found here are about 160,000 clones, approximately 91% of them singletons; the top ten hold 2% to 3%. Material for sequencing was peripheral blood. These receptors originate from a man between 18 and 29 years old with acute or convalescent COVID-19.

V gene TRBV6-2 or TRBV6-3 combines with J gene TRBJ2-7, with 11 bases fitting TRBD2. V dropped 6 bases and J dropped 6; count of bases not matched to a gene: 13. CDR3 length: 16 residues. CDR1 is MNHEY and CDR2 is SVGEGT in the germline V gene. The CDR3 reads CASSQGTSGTWGEQYF. In DNA form, the CDR3 reads TGTGCCAGCAGCCAGGGGACTAGCGGCACTTGGGGCGAGCAGTACTTC.

The chain recombines TRBV2 with TRBJ1-3; 7 positions match TRBD1. Unmatched junction bases numbered 6, after V lost 6 bases and J lost 1 base. The CDR3 covers 15 residues. The germline V gene encodes CDR1 SNHLY and CDR2 FYNNEI. The CDR3: CASSVGQKSGNTIYF. In nucleotides, the CDR3 is TGTGCCAGCAGCGTGGGACAGAAATCTGGAAACACCATATATTTT.

The chain links TRBV3-1 (or the pseudogene TRBV3-2) to TRBJ1-4, with D possibly matching TRBD1 (5 bases). V was clipped by 0 bases and J by 7 bases, with 9 bases between them. Germline V gene sequence: CDR1 LGHDT, CDR2 YNNKEL (reference sequence). The CDR3 contains 14 residues. This CDR3 reads CASSQDQGSEKLFF. CDR3 bases: TGTGCCAGCAGCCAAGATCAGGGAAGTGAAAAACTGTTTTTT.

This clone has just one count. The chain has TRBV30 and TRBJ2-7, with D possibly TRBD1 on 5 matching bases. V was shortened by 2 bases and J by 5 bases, with 19 bases between the two germline ends. CDR3 length: 15 residues. Germline CDR1 and CDR2: GTSNPN and SVGIG (reference sequence). CDR3 nucleotides: TGTGCCTGGAGTCCAACAGGCTTCTTTTTTAACGAGCAGTACTTC. It yields the protein CAWSPTGFFFNEQYF.

This clone showed up just once. V and J are TRBV7-5 and TRBJ2-7; TRBD2, the D gene given by the table, was not confirmed from the DNA. TRBV7-5 is recorded as a pseudogene. The CDR3 has 12 residues. The CDR3 loop is CVRSPTSTEQYF. The CDR3 DNA follows: TGTGTCAGAAGCCCCACTAGCACCGAGCAGTACTTC.

This rearrangement joins TRBV5-1 to TRBJ2-3, with TRBD2 matching 9 bases. Losses at the gene ends were 0 bases for V and 0 bases for J; bases not matched to a gene: 5. CDR3 length: 17 amino acids. The germline CDR1 and CDR2 sequences are SGHRS and YFSETQ. The chain's CDR3 is CASSLEISGGSTDTQYF. The DNA of the CDR3 is TGCGCCAGCAGCTTGGAAATTAGCGGGGGTAGCACAGATACGCAGTATTTT.

The V and J genes are TRBV11-3 and TRBJ2-3; TRBD1 matches 8 bases. V trimming: 3 bases; J trimming: 7 bases; junction bases outside the gene matches: 6. The CDR3 sequence is 14 residues long. CDR1 and CDR2 from the germline V gene are SGHNT and YENEEA. The CDR3 DNA is TGTGCCAGCAGCTTGGGACAGGCTGCGAATACGCAGTATTTT. Translation gives CASSLGQAANTQYF. The full variable domain, with the rest looked up from reference TRBV11-3 and TRBJ2-3, is EAGVVQSPRYKIIEKKQPVAFWCNPISGHNTLYWYLQNLGQGPELLIRYENEEAVDDSQLPKDRFSAERLKGVDSTLKIQPAELGDSAVYLCASSLGQAANTQYFGPGTRLTVL.

This chain links TRBV7-8 with TRBJ2-7, with 7 bases aligning to TRBD1. CDR1 is SGHVS, CDR2 FQNEAQ, per germline. CDR3 size: 15 residues. The V and J ends lost 5 bases and 1 base, in that order; junction bases with no gene match: 8. The CDR3 spells CASSPGAGGSYEQYF. CDR3 sequence (DNA): TGTGCCAGCAGCCCGGGTGCAGGGGGATCCTACGAGCAGTACTTC. Full variable domain (remainder filled in from reference TRBV7-8 and TRBJ2-7): GAGVSQSPRYKVAKRGQDVALRCDPISGHVSLFWYQQALGQGPEFLTYFQNEAQLDKSGLPSDRFFAERPEGSVSTLKIQRTQQEDSAVYLCASSPGAGGSYEQYFGPGTRLTVT.

CDR3 in DNA: TGTGCCACCAGTGATGGGACAGGCTCCCGCCCTTTTGGCGGGGAGCTGTTTTTT. Its translation is CATSDGTGSRPFGGELFF. The chain combines TRBV24-1 with TRBJ2-2, with TRBD1 matching over 8 bases. There are 18 residues in the CDR3. J lost 7 bases, V lost 3 bases, and 15 bases had no gene match. In germline, CDR1 is KGHDR, CDR2 SFDVKD.

This sequence joins TRBV20-1 and TRBJ2-3; D may be TRBD2 (6 bases). This CDR3 region has 15 residues. V lost 5 bases and J lost 4, with 19 bases in between. Germline V gene data show CDR1 as DFQATT and CDR2 as SNEGSKA (reference sequence). CDR3 sequence: CSARGGGPNPDTQYF. CDR3 nucleotides: TGCAGTGCTCGTGGTGGAGGGCCCAACCCAGATACGCAGTATTTT.

V is TRBV18 and J is TRBJ1-2; D unclear. V dropped 0 bases and J dropped 10 bases, with 12 bases sitting between them. The CDR3 spans 13 residues. Germline values: CDR1 KGHSH, CDR2 LQKENI. In DNA form, the CDR3 reads TGTGCCAGCTCACCACCCTCGGTCAACCTCTACACCTTC. Residues: CASSPPSVNLYTF. Full variable domain (rest looked up from reference TRBV18 and TRBJ1-2): NAGVMQNPRHLVRRRGQEARLRCSPMKGHSHVYWYRQLPEEGLKFMVYLQKENIIDESGMPKERFSAEFPKEGPSILRIQQVVRGDSAAYFCASSPPSVNLYTFGSGTRLTVV.

V and J are TRBV29-1 and TRBJ1-5; weak D call: TRBD1 (6 bases). Germline assignment: CDR1 SQVTM and CDR2 ANQGSEA. V lost 4 bases and J 4 bases, leaving 14 bases between the germline ends. The CDR3 extends over 14 amino acids. CDR3: CSVVLQGTNQPQHF. The CDR3, as DNA: TGCAGCGTTGTCCTCCAGGGGACGAATCAGCCCCAGCATTTT.

As to this clone: In the same sample, other DNA sequences code for this CDR3. V usage is TRBV5-1 and J usage is TRBJ1-1; no clear D gene. CDR3 length equals 17 residues. CDR1 and CDR2 (germline): SGHRS, YFSETQ. The ends were cut back, 0 bases at V and 1 base at J, with 16 bases in the middle. This CDR3 is CASSLGRIARGNTEAFF. CDR3 nucleotides: TGCGCCAGCAGCTTGGGTCGAATCGCTCGGGGGAACACTGAAGCTTTCTTT.

The genes are TRBV10-2 and TRBJ1-2; D might be TRBD1 (5 bases). The CDR3 covers 14 residues. Germline-derived CDR1 and CDR2 are WSHSY and SAAADI. V shed 3 bases and J shed 7 bases, with 15 bases lying between them. In DNA, the CDR3 is TGCGCCAGCAGTGAATACAAGGGGCAGAGTGGCTACACCTTC. It yields the protein CASSEYKGQSGYTF.

As to this clone: One end of the junction does not line up with germline, which may come from a read error. V gene TRBV29-1 combines with J gene TRBJ1-1; D gene unclear. The V gene's germline CDR1 is SQVTM and CDR2 ANQGSEA. This CDR3 comprises 11 residues. Here the CDR3 DNA reads TGTGTTGTGTCGGGGAACACTGAAGCTTTCTTT. This encodes CVVSGNTEAFF. Complete variable domain (other parts from reference TRBV29-1 and TRBJ1-1): SAVISQKPSRDICQRGTSLTIQCQVDSQVTMMFWYRQQPGQSLTLIATANQGSEATYESGFVIDKFPISRPNLTFSTLTVSNMSPEDSSIYLCVVSGNTEAFFGQGTRLTVV.

V and J are TRBV12-3 or TRBV12-4 and TRBJ1-5; unclear D gene. V lost 7 bases and J 5 bases, leaving 9 bases between the germline ends. The CDR3 totals 12 residues. The chain's CDR3 is CASMQEHQPQHF. As DNA, the CDR3 is TGTGCCAGCATGCAGGAACATCAGCCCCAGCATTTT.

The chain's CDR3 is CASSRQLNTEAFF. The CDR3 coding sequence is TGTGCCAGCAGCCGACAACTGAACACTGAAGCTTTCTTT. This chain joins TRBV11-2 and TRBJ1-1; D unclear. V lost 5 bases to trimming and J lost 0 bases, with 7 bases between them. Germline values: CDR1 SGHAT, CDR2 FQNNGV. The CDR3 is 13 amino acids. Full variable domain (remainder filled in from reference TRBV11-2 and TRBJ1-1): EAGVAQSPRYKIIEKRQSVAFWCNPISGHATLYWYQQILGQGPKLLIQFQNNGVVDDSQLPKDRFSAERLKGVDSTLKIQPAKLEDSAVYLCASSRQLNTEAFFGQGTRLTVV.

The V gene is TRBV6-1, the J gene TRBJ2-3; D uncertain. The germline V and J ends were trimmed by 0 bases and 7 bases, with 8 bases remaining between them. The CDR3 totals 13 residues. The V gene's germline CDR1 is MNHNS and CDR2 SASEGT. This chain's CDR3 is CASSEAASYTQYF. The CDR3 bases are TGTGCCAGCAGTGAAGCTGCGTCCTATACGCAGTATTTT.

The rearrangement joins TRBV11-2 to TRBJ2-7; TRBD1 aligns across 7 bases. CDR1 and CDR2 from the germline V gene are SGHAT and FQNNGV. The CDR3 runs 18 residues. The V gene end was trimmed by 5 bases and the J gene end by 0 bases; junction bases not matched to a gene: 16. The CDR3 DNA sequence: TGTGCCAGCAGCGTATCGATGAGAACCGGGACAGCCTCCTACGAGCAGTACTTC. This gives the protein CASSVSMRTGTASYEQYF.

This rearrangement joins TRBV11-2 to TRBJ2-7; 7 positions match TRBD2. CDR1 and CDR2 (germline): SGHAT, FQNNGV. With V trimmed by 4 bases and J by 2 bases, 8 bases remained unmatched. The CDR3 extends over 15 amino acids. The CDR3 region has the DNA TGTGCCAGCAGCTCGAGAGGACTAGGTACCTACGAGCAGTACTTC. This translates into CASSSRGLGTYEQYF. The full variable domain, rest sourced from reference TRBV11-2 and TRBJ2-7, is EAGVAQSPRYKIIEKRQSVAFWCNPISGHATLYWYQQILGQGPKLLIQFQNNGVVDDSQLPKDRFSAERLKGVDSTLKIQPAKLEDSAVYLCASSSRGLGTYEQYFGPGTRLTVT.

V usage is TRBV6-5 and J usage is TRBJ2-1; the D is unclear. This CDR3 contains 13 residues. V was pared by 5 bases and J by 4 bases, with 9 bases between. From germline, CDR1 is MNHEY and CDR2 SVGAGI. CDR3 coding DNA: TGTGCCAGCAGTAGCTCTAGGTACAATGAGCAGTTCTTC. It yields the protein CASSSSRYNEQFF.

On this clone: The sample carries other DNA sequences with the same CDR3. This chain links TRBV4-1 with TRBJ1-4; 10 bases are a match to TRBD1. Unmatched junction bases numbered 1, after V lost 0 bases and J lost 6 bases. The CDR3 is made up of 15 amino acids. The V gene's germline CDR1 is MGHRA and CDR2 YSYEKL. This chain's CDR3 is CASSQDGTGDEKLFF. In nucleotides, the CDR3 is TGCGCCAGCAGCCAAGACGGGACAGGGGATGAAAAACTGTTTTTT.

The chain recombines TRBV6-5 with TRBJ1-5, with D possibly TRBD1 on 6 matching bases. The ends were cut back, 7 bases at V and 2 bases at J, with 15 bases in the middle. The CDR3 length is 15 residues. Germline values: CDR1 MNHEY, CDR2 SVGAGI. DNA for the CDR3: TGTGCCAGCATTCAAGAACACAGGGGCAATCAGCCCCAGCATTTT. Encoded protein: CASIQEHRGNQPQHF.